The following is a T cell receptor beta chain sequence with its context. The data were obtained in a study of cytomegalovirus exposure and HLA in healthy donors. PCR used 60 Vbeta primers and 13 Jbeta primers. This table comes from immunoSEQ multiplex PCR, and its TCRdb copy is limited to in-frame clones, with some not included. The sample records approximately 140,000 clones, approximately 85% being singletons. From germline, CDR1 is SQVTM and CDR2 ANQGSEA. Trimming pared 0 bases from V and 2 bases from J, leaving 7 bases between. The CDR3 sequence is 13 residues long. Sequencing was carried out using PBMCs. This TCR was recovered from a man between 45 and 60 years old in good health and CMV-seropositive. The V and J genes are TRBV29-1 and TRBJ1-2, with D unclear. The CDR3 DNA is TGCAGCGTTGAAGATTTGGCAAACTATGGCTACACCTTC. This sequence encodes CSVEDLANYGYTF.